One and the same sample provided the 25 T cell receptor beta chains below, sequenced in a study of blood T cell repertoires in COVID-19. Generated by immunoSEQ multiplex PCR, the TCRdb table keeps only in-frame clones and is missing some. The sample holds 80,000 or so clones, 70% to 90% seen once. Sample: peripheral blood. These receptor sequences come from a man aged 60-69 years with COVID-19, enrolled during active disease.

Here the CDR3 reads CASRGRFTTNEKLFF. CDR3 nucleotides: TGTGCCAGTAGGGGCAGATTTACAACTAATGAAAAACTGTTTTTT. V is TRBV19 and J is TRBJ1-4; no clear D. This CDR3 is built from 15 residues. Between the trimmed V and J ends, which lost 6 bases and 0 bases, there was a span of 11 bases. Germline lookup yields CDR1 LNHDA and CDR2 SQIVND (reference sequence).

The chain is built from TRBV20-1 and TRBJ2-1, with TRBD1 as a possible D gene (6 bases). CDR3 size: 11 residues. The ends were cut back, 6 bases at V and 14 bases at J, with 17 bases in the middle. In germline, CDR1 is DFQATT, CDR2 SNEGSKA (reference sequence). The CDR3 DNA reads TGCAGTGCCGCCAGGGGCGGCTGGAAGTTCTTC. Its protein is CSAARGGWKFF.

The J gene is TRBJ2-2, the V gene TRBV10-2, with unresolved D. This CDR3 comprises 14 residues. V dropped 7 bases and J dropped 2 bases, with 11 bases sitting between them. The germline V gene has CDR1 WSHSY and CDR2 SAAADI. CDR3 bases: TGCGCCAGCACCCCCCGACTTAACACCGGGGAGCTGTTTTTT. Its protein is CASTPRLNTGELFF.

This rearrangement joins TRBV6-5 to TRBJ1-2, with D tentatively TRBD1 (5 bases). This CDR3 contains 13 residues. The V gene lost 3 bases and the J gene lost 14 bases, with 19 bases spanning the gap. CDR1 is MNHEY, CDR2 SVGAGI, per germline. The CDR3: CASSYISSGGQTF. The CDR3 coding sequence is TGTGCCAGCAGTTATATTTCTAGTGGCGGACAAACCTTC.

This clone was counted a single time. The CDR3 here is CASSYGLAQETQYF. CDR3 bases: TGTGCCAGCAGTTACGGACTAGCCCAAGAGACCCAGTACTTC. The V and J genes are TRBV6-5 and TRBJ2-5, with 8 bases aligning to TRBD2. The length of the CDR3 is 14 residues. In germline, CDR1 is MNHEY, CDR2 SVGAGI. V lost 2 bases, J lost 1 base, and 0 bases stayed unmatched.

This clone was found once. This sequence joins TRBV7-3 and TRBJ2-3, with D tentatively TRBD2 (5 bases). Germline V lookup: CDR1 SGHTA, CDR2 FQGTGA. V lost 2 bases to trimming and J lost 2 bases, with 14 bases between them. The CDR3 is made up of 16 amino acids. This CDR3 reads CASSLGLGENTDTQYF. The CDR3 bases are TGTGCCAGCAGCTTAGGATTGGGAGAGAACACAGATACGCAGTATTTT.

V usage is TRBV3-1 (or the pseudogene TRBV3-2) and J usage is TRBJ1-1; D is perhaps TRBD1 (6 bases). The germline V gene encodes CDR1 LGHDT and CDR2 YNNKEL (reference sequence). This CDR3 has 18 amino acids. The V end lost 1 base, the J end lost 2 bases, and 20 bases lay between the germline ends. For the CDR3, the DNA is TGTGCCAGCAGCCAAGTTCGAAGGCAACAGGGCGTCAACACTGAAGCTTTCTTT. Translated: CASSQVRRQQGVNTEAFF.

The chain recombines TRBV3-1 (or the pseudogene TRBV3-2) with TRBJ2-1; no reliable D call. CDR1 and CDR2 (germline): LGHDT, YNNKEL (reference sequence). V was shortened by 1 base and J by 8 bases, with 15 bases between the two germline ends. The CDR3 is 15 residues long. This CDR3 reads CASSQGASTHDEQFF. DNA of the CDR3: TGTGCCAGCAGCCAAGGGGCAAGTACACACGATGAGCAGTTCTTC.

The chain carries TRBV7-9 and TRBJ2-7, with TRBD1 matching 8 bases. In germline, CDR1 is SEHNR, CDR2 FQNEAQ (reference sequence). The V and J ends lost 5 bases and 3 bases, in that order; junction bases with no gene match: 12. The CDR3 is 16 residues long. This chain's CDR3 is CASSPNPTGVVYEQYF. As DNA, the CDR3 is TGTGCCAGCAGCCCCAACCCGACAGGGGTCGTCTACGAGCAGTACTTC.

This sequence joins TRBV7-9 and TRBJ2-1; the D gene is possibly TRBD1 (6 bases). The germline CDR1 and CDR2 sequences are SEHNR and FQNEAQ (reference sequence). The CDR3 is made up of 11 amino acids. The ends were cut back, 5 bases at V and 13 bases at J, with 12 bases in the middle. The CDR3 coding sequence is TGTGCCAGCAGCCCCGGGACAATCCAGTTCTTC. This sequence encodes CASSPGTIQFF.

J is TRBJ2-5 and V is TRBV30; no clear D. CDR3 length: 11 amino acids. V lost 5 bases to trimming and J lost 4 bases, with 8 bases between them. CDR1 and CDR2 (germline): GTSNPN, SVGIG (reference sequence). CDR3: CAWSPRETQYF. The CDR3 DNA follows: TGTGCCTGGTCTCCCCGAGAGACCCAGTACTTC.

The rearrangement links TRBV5-1 to TRBJ1-4; D is unclear. The CDR3 runs to 15 residues. Germline CDR1 and CDR2: SGHRS and YFSETQ. Trimming pared 0 bases from V and 8 bases from J, leaving 14 bases between. CDR3 sequence: CASSLDPGLREKLFF. Written as DNA, the CDR3 is TGCGCCAGCAGCTTGGATCCGGGGTTACGAGAAAAACTGTTTTTT.

This chain joins TRBV5-6 and TRBJ2-7; a possible D gene is TRBD1 (5 bases). The CDR3 loop spans 15 amino acids. V was trimmed by 0 bases and J by 4 bases, leaving 14 bases between them. Germline V gene data show CDR1 as SGHDT and CDR2 as YYEEEE. CDR3 nucleotides: TGTGCCAGCAGCTTGGAGGGGCCCGGTCGGTACGAGCAGTACTTC. Translating gives CASSLEGPGRYEQYF.

This chain connects TRBV19 to TRBJ2-1; weak D call: TRBD1 (6 bases). Trimming cost V 3 bases and J 7 bases, with 16 bases left between them. The CDR3 has 15 residues. The germline gives CDR1 LNHDA, CDR2 SQIVND (reference sequence). The CDR3 sequence: CASSMSGTPPNEQFF. CDR3 DNA sequence: TGTGCCAGTAGTATGTCCGGGACACCACCTAATGAGCAGTTCTTC.

This chain links TRBV21-1 with TRBJ2-2; the tabulated D call, TRBD1, remains unverified against the DNA. TRBV21-1 is shown as a pseudogene. The CDR3 covers 18 residues. The CDR3: CASSLPQTGRPLAGELFF. The CDR3 DNA follows: TGTGCCAGCAGCCTTCCTCAGACAGGCCGACCGCTGGCGGGGGAGCTGTTTTTT.

The CDR3: CASSQREKGGELFF. The DNA for the CDR3 is TGTGCCAGCAGCCAAAGGGAGAAAGGCGGGGAGCTGTTTTTT. This chain joins TRBV3-1 (or the pseudogene TRBV3-2) and TRBJ2-2; TRBD2 might be the D (5 bases). Trimming cost V 2 bases and J 7 bases, with 11 bases left between them. This CDR3 comprises 14 residues. From germline, CDR1 is LGHDT and CDR2 YNNKEL (reference sequence).

The CDR3 spells CASSSEVYEQYF. Written as DNA, the CDR3 is TGTGCCAGCAGTAGCGAGGTCTACGAGCAGTACTTC. The rearrangement joins TRBV6-4 to TRBJ2-7; D gene ambiguous. Germline V gene lookup returns CDR1 MRHNA and CDR2 SNTAGT. The V and J ends lost 5 bases and 3 bases respectively, with 8 bases between them. The CDR3 contains 12 residues.

CDR3 DNA: TGTGCCTGGAGTGTACGGGGTTACACCATATATTTT. Amino acid sequence: CAWSVRGYTIYF. This sequence joins TRBV30 and TRBJ1-3; D gene uncertain. Germline CDR1 is GTSNPN and CDR2 is SVGIG (reference sequence). V lost 0 bases to trimming and J lost 8 bases, with 8 bases between them. The CDR3 runs 12 residues.

This chain links TRBV3-1 (or the pseudogene TRBV3-2) with TRBJ2-5, with unresolved D. The CDR3 loop spans 16 amino acids. With 1 base removed from V and 8 bases from J, the gap between germline ends came to 20 bases. Germline CDR1 reads LGHDT; CDR2 reads YNNKEL (reference sequence). The CDR3 is CASSQASLFPRDTQYF. The CDR3 region has the DNA TGTGCCAGCAGCCAAGCTTCTCTATTCCCAAGAGATACCCAGTACTTC.

The J gene is TRBJ1-5, the V gene TRBV27; D perhaps matches TRBD1 (5 bases). Germline assignment: CDR1 MNHEY and CDR2 SMNVEV (reference sequence). The CDR3 covers 15 residues. V was pared by 6 bases and J by 2 bases, with 14 bases between. CDR3 in amino acids: CASRSSGGGNQPQHF. The DNA of the CDR3 is TGTGCCAGCAGGTCATCTGGGGGGGGCAATCAGCCCCAGCATTTT.

The chain combines TRBV7-9 with TRBJ2-7; D is perhaps TRBD1 (5 bases). Germline V gene sequence: CDR1 SEHNR, CDR2 FQNEAQ (reference sequence). V lost 5 bases and J lost 5, with 19 bases in between. This CDR3 has 15 residues. This CDR3 is CASSAKRRWGNEQYF. DNA for the CDR3: TGTGCCAGCAGCGCCAAACGAAGATGGGGCAACGAGCAGTACTTC.

V and J are TRBV27 and TRBJ1-3; 7 bases are a match to TRBD1. The CDR3 spans 17 residues. Germline assignment: CDR1 MNHEY and CDR2 SMNVEV (reference sequence). Trimming removed 5 bases from V and 4 bases from J; junction bases left unmatched: 14. The CDR3 spells CASSTTSKGARGNTIYF. In nucleotides, the CDR3 is TGTGCCAGCAGTACTACCTCAAAGGGGGCTAGAGGAAACACCATATATTTT.

The chain carries TRBV28 and TRBJ2-1; weak D call: TRBD2 (6 bases). Trimming shortened V by 2 bases and J by 3 bases, and 29 bases separated the two germline ends. The CDR3 sequence is 21 residues long. Germline-derived CDR1 and CDR2 are MDHEN and SYDVKM. The CDR3 DNA reads as TGTGCCAGCAGTTTACCCCCTGGGAGGCAGGTTCGTCTAGCCCACTACAATGAGCAGTTCTTC. This codes for CASSLPPGRQVRLAHYNEQFF. Combining the CDR3 with reference TRBV28 and TRBJ2-1 gives the whole variable domain DVKVTQSSRYLVKRTGEKVFLECVQDMDHENMFWYRQDPGLGLRLIYFSYDVKMKEKGDIPEGYSVSREKKERFSLILESASTNQTSMYLCASSLPPGRQVRLAHYNEQFFGPGTRLTVL.

The chain is built from TRBV7-9 and TRBJ1-2; D not resolved. The germline CDR1 and CDR2 sequences are SEHNR and FQNEAQ (reference sequence). The CDR3 is 11 amino acids. V gave up 4 bases and J gave up 6 bases, with 6 bases separating them. The CDR3, as DNA: TGTGCCAGCAGCTCCTTTGATGGCTACACCTTC. It encodes CASSSFDGYTF.

This rearrangement joins TRBV5-4 to TRBJ2-1, with TRBD2 as a possible D gene (6 bases). Germline CDR1 SGHNT, CDR2 YYREEE (reference sequence). V gave up 0 bases and J gave up 4 bases, with 11 bases separating them. CDR3 length equals 15 residues. CDR3 sequence reads: CASSLGRDGYNEQFF. CDR3 bases: TGTGCCAGCAGCTTGGGGCGGGACGGTTACAATGAGCAGTTCTTC.